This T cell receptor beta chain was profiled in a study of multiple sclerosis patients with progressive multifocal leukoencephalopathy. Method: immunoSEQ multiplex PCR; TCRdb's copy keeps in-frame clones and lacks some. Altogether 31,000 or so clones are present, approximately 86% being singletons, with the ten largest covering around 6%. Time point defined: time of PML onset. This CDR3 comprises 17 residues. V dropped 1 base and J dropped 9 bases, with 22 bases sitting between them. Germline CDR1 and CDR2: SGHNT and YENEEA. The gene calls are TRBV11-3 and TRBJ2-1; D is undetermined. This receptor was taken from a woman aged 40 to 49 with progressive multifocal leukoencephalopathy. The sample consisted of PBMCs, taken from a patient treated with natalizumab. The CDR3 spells CASSLGVSLGRSGEQFF. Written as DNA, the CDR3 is TGTGCCAGCAGCTTAGGAGTGAGTTTAGGACGGTCTGGTGAGCAGTTCTTC.